These 20 T cell receptor beta chains were sequenced from one sample in a study of blood T cell repertoires in COVID-19. Method: immunoSEQ multiplex PCR; TCRdb's copy keeps in-frame clones and lacks some. The sample has about 400,000 clones; around nine tenths are singletons. The sample taken for sequencing was PBMCs or T cells enriched from blood (not recorded which). These receptors were taken from a young woman who had recovered from COVID-19.

V usage is TRBV29-1 and J usage is TRBJ2-5; D possibly corresponds to TRBD2 (5 bases). In germline, CDR1 is SQVTM, CDR2 ANQGSEA. Trimming removed 3 bases at V and 5 bases at J, with 16 bases between. The CDR3 length is 14 residues. CDR3 in amino acids: CSVDWAGRWETQYF. The DNA of the CDR3 is TGCAGCGTTGATTGGGCGGGTAGGTGGGAGACCCAGTACTTC.

V gene TRBV27 combines with J gene TRBJ2-3; D is unclear. From germline, CDR1 is MNHEY and CDR2 SMNVEV (reference sequence). The CDR3 is 15 residues long. V was cut by 5 bases and J by 2 bases, with 14 bases left in between. The CDR3 DNA follows: TGTGCCAGCAGTCCCTTGAACTCGAACACAGATACGCAGTATTTT. Its translation: CASSPLNSNTDTQYF.

This clone was observed a few times. The chain is built from TRBV19 and TRBJ1-6, with 9 bases fitting TRBD1. After removal of 6 bases from V and 10 bases from J, the junction contained 4 bases not matched to a gene. The CDR3 length is 13 residues. CDR1 is LNHDA and CDR2 is SQIVND in the germline V gene (reference sequence). The CDR3 nucleotides are TGTGCCAGTAGGGACAGGGGAGAGTCACCCCTCCACTTT. It is translated as CASRDRGESPLHF.

This chain joins TRBV6-2 or TRBV6-3 and TRBJ2-7, with 8 nucleotides matching TRBD1. Germline CDR1 and CDR2: MNHEY and SVGEGT. CDR3 length: 14 residues. The J segment lost 4 bases and the V segment lost 2 bases, leaving 4 bases of the junction unmatched. Here the CDR3 DNA reads TGTGCCAGCAGTTACGGTCAGGGGGCGTACGAGCAGTACTTC. Translated: CASSYGQGAYEQYF.

The chain employs TRBV4-3 and TRBJ1-3, with no clear D. This CDR3 contains 16 residues. With 1 base removed from V and 0 bases from J, the gap between germline ends came to 10 bases. CDR1 LGHNA and CDR2 YSLEER come from the germline V gene. CDR3: CASSQGYRSSGNTIYF. The CDR3 region has the DNA TGCGCCAGCAGCCAAGGATATAGAAGCTCTGGAAACACCATATATTTT.

The chain recombines TRBV10-1 with TRBJ1-1; D uncertain. Trimming pared 2 bases from V and 1 base from J, leaving 8 bases between. Germline CDR1 and CDR2: WNHNN and SYGVQD (reference sequence). The CDR3 consists of 14 residues. CDR3 sequence reads: CASSEMRENTEAFF. The CDR3 bases are TGCGCCAGCAGTGAGATGAGAGAGAACACTGAAGCTTTCTTT.

The J gene is TRBJ2-2, the V gene TRBV10-2; no clear D gene. CDR1 and CDR2 (germline): WSHSY, SAAADI. This CDR3 spans 13 amino acids. The V gene lost 1 base and the J gene lost 8 bases, with 8 bases spanning the gap. The CDR3 DNA is TGCGCCAGCAGTGAGTGGTGGGCTGGGGAGCTGTTTTTT. It is translated as CASSEWWAGELFF.

V gene TRBV3-1 (or the pseudogene TRBV3-2) combines with J gene TRBJ1-3; TRBD1 might be the D (5 bases). The CDR3 has 16 amino acids. The germline V and J ends were trimmed by 0 bases and 1 base, with 10 bases remaining between them. In germline, CDR1 is LGHDT, CDR2 YNNKEL (reference sequence). The CDR3, as DNA: TGTGCCAGCAGCCAAGATTCGGGGGGTTCTGGAAACACCATATATTTT. Translation: CASSQDSGGSGNTIYF.

This clone was seen a handful of times. This rearrangement joins TRBV7-9 to TRBJ2-4, with 7 positions matching TRBD1. Germline values: CDR1 SEHNR, CDR2 FQNEAQ (reference sequence). The CDR3 has 19 residues. V was clipped by 5 bases and J by 0 bases; unmatched bases: 16. CDR3 loop: CASSLSIGTVSLAKNIQYF. The DNA for the CDR3 is TGTGCCAGCAGCCTAAGCATAGGGACAGTGTCTTTAGCCAAAAACATTCAGTACTTC.

V and J are TRBV18 and TRBJ1-1, with D perhaps TRBD1 (5 bases). Per the germline V gene, CDR1 is KGHSH and CDR2 is LQKENI. The CDR3 extends over 14 amino acids. Trimming removed 3 bases at V and 6 bases at J, with 14 bases between. CDR3 region: CASSPSRGEAEAFF. The CDR3 DNA reads TGTGCCAGCTCACCCTCGCGGGGGGAGGCTGAAGCTTTCTTT.

This chain uses TRBV19 with TRBJ1-1; 7 bases map to TRBD1. Per the germline V gene, CDR1 is LNHDA and CDR2 is SQIVND (reference sequence). This CDR3 is 13 amino acids long. The V and J ends lost 5 bases and 5 bases, in that order; junction bases with no gene match: 5. The DNA for the CDR3 is TGTGCCAGTAGTGACAGGGATTCAACTGAAGCTTTCTTT. It encodes CASSDRDSTEAFF.

The chain joins TRBV7-3 to TRBJ2-3; 9 positions agree with TRBD2. V dropped 5 bases and J dropped 6; count of bases not matched to a gene: 12. From germline, CDR1 is SGHTA and CDR2 FQGTGA. This CDR3 region has 16 residues. DNA for the CDR3: TGTGCCAGCAGCCCGGGGACTAGCTGGGGGGTGGATACGCAGTATTTT. Its translation is CASSPGTSWGVDTQYF.

This chain uses TRBV7-3 with TRBJ2-1; 8 nucleotides align to TRBD2. This CDR3 spans 16 amino acids. From germline, CDR1 is SGHTA and CDR2 FQGTGA. V lost 5 bases and J lost 7; bases outside the gene matches: 13. This chain's CDR3 is CASSKSLAGSWNEQFF. DNA of the CDR3: TGTGCCAGCAGCAAGAGCTTAGCGGGAAGTTGGAATGAGCAGTTCTTC.

This chain uses TRBV11-3 with TRBJ1-4; 8 bases are shared with TRBD1. V lost 0 bases to trimming and J lost 9 bases; unmatched junction nucleotides: 18. CDR1 is SGHNT, CDR2 YENEEA, per germline. There are 19 residues in the CDR3. CDR3 region: CASSLEFCGRRGTGKKLFF. The CDR3 DNA sequence: TGTGCCAGCAGCTTAGAGTTCTGTGGTCGACGGGGGACAGGTAAAAAACTGTTTTTT.

J is TRBJ2-3 and V is TRBV9, with 8 bases lining up with TRBD2. CDR1 SGDLS and CDR2 YYNGEE come from the germline V gene. V was pared by 1 base and J by 5 bases, with 9 bases of the junction left unmatched. The CDR3 length is 16 residues. The CDR3 bases are TGTGCCAGCAGCGTATTTACGGGAGGGCCCCAAGATACGCAGTATTTT. This translates into CASSVFTGGPQDTQYF. Using reference TRBV9 and TRBJ2-3 for the parts outside the CDR3, the full variable domain is DSGVTQTPKHLITATGQRVTLRCSPRSGDLSVYWYQQSLDQGLQFLIQYYNGEERAKGNILERFSAQQFPDLHSELNLSSLELGDSALYFCASSVFTGGPQDTQYFGPGTRLTVL.

This chain uses TRBV29-1 with TRBJ1-4; weak D call: TRBD1 (6 bases). CDR1 is SQVTM and CDR2 is ANQGSEA in the germline V gene. Trimming left V 3 bases short and J 13 bases short, with 15 bases between. The CDR3 is 12 amino acids. The CDR3 DNA follows: TGCAGCGTTGATTTGGGCAGGGGCCTACTGTTTTTT. Amino acid sequence: CSVDLGRGLLFF.

This chain links TRBV15 with TRBJ1-2; D is uncertain. CDR1 and CDR2 from the germline V gene are LNHNV and YYDKDF (reference sequence). V lost 0 bases, J lost 7 bases, and 15 bases lay in between. The length of the CDR3 is 15 residues. In nucleotides, the CDR3 is TGTGCCACCAGCAGAGATTTGACGGAGCTTGGTGGCTACACCTTC. Translating gives CATSRDLTELGGYTF.

Written as DNA, the CDR3 is TGCGCCAGCAGCCAAGAAAACAGGGTTGGTGGCTACACCTTC. The encoded protein is CASSQENRVGGYTF. The rearrangement uses TRBV4-1 and TRBJ1-2; D may be TRBD1 (6 bases). This CDR3 comprises 14 residues. V was clipped by 0 bases and J by 7 bases, with 12 bases between them. Germline values: CDR1 MGHRA, CDR2 YSYEKL.

The V call is TRBV3-1 (or the pseudogene TRBV3-2), the J call TRBJ1-6; tentative D call: TRBD1 (6 bases). Germline CDR1 reads LGHDT; CDR2 reads YNNKEL (reference sequence). V dropped 0 bases and J dropped 7 bases, with 10 bases sitting between them. The CDR3 is 15 residues long. CDR3 protein: CASSQDTGPNSPLHF. CDR3 sequence (DNA): TGTGCCAGCAGCCAAGATACAGGGCCAAATTCACCCCTCCACTTT.

The gene calls are TRBV19 and TRBJ1-1; 9 nucleotides align to TRBD1. Germline CDR1 reads LNHDA; CDR2 reads SQIVND (reference sequence). This CDR3 is built from 18 residues. J was trimmed by 0 bases and V by 5 bases; bases with no gene match: 13. The CDR3 sequence: CASSPGPGTGLMNTEAFF. The CDR3 DNA follows: TGTGCCAGTAGTCCGGGCCCCGGGACAGGGTTGATGAACACTGAAGCTTTCTTT.